Listed below are T cell receptor beta chains from one sample, sequenced in a study of cytomegalovirus exposure and HLA in healthy donors. Produced via immunoSEQ multiplex PCR; TCRdb's table is partial and in-frame only. The data hold 98,000 or so clones, with roughly 82% observed a single time. Sequenced input: PBMCs. The source is a human donor in good health. Each CDR3 is given with its conserved first and last residue. A D gene is named only where the DNA matches it firmly. Size is stated for part of the rows, as once, few or many counts, or as a class when the clone is expanded.

V: TRBV27; length: 14; size: .; D: TRBD1; J: TRBJ2-5; DNA: TGTGCCAGCAGTTTAAGGGACAGGGCAGAGACCCAGTACTTC; CDR3: CASSLRDRAETQYF
V: TRBV19; length: 13; size: .; D: TRBD1; J: TRBJ1-4; DNA: TGTGCCAGTAGACCAACAGGGGGGGAAAAACTGTTTTTT; CDR3: CASRPTGGEKLFF
V: TRBV11-2; length: 16; size: .; D: .; J: TRBJ1-5; DNA: TGTGCCAGCAGCTCCGGGGACACTGGAAGCAATCAGCCCCAGCATTTT; CDR3: CASSSGDTGSNQPQHF
V: TRBV4-1; length: 15; size: few; D: .; J: TRBJ1-5; DNA: TGCGCCAGCAGCCAAGTTATGGAGTACAATCAGCCCCAGCATTTT; CDR3: CASSQVMEYNQPQHF
V: TRBV6-5; length: 13; size: many; D: .; J: TRBJ1-1; DNA: TGTGCCAGCAGTTACCGACGGGACACTGAAGCTTTCTTT; CDR3: CASSYRRDTEAFF
V: TRBV30; length: 15; size: .; D: .; J: TRBJ1-3; DNA: TGTGCCTGGAGTTTCCCCGACAGAGCCGGTGGCACCATATATTTT; CDR3: CAWSFPDRAGGTIYF
V: TRBV5-1; length: 19; size: .; D: TRBD1; J: TRBJ1-1; DNA: TGCGCCAGCAGCTCTGTAGCCTTCCGGGACAGTATAATGAACACTGAAGCTTTCTTT; CDR3: CASSSVAFRDSIMNTEAFF
V: TRBV9; length: 19; size: .; D: TRBD1; J: TRBJ2-2; DNA: TGTGCCAGCAGACTTGACTCGACAGGGGACATCTTTTCGGCCGGGGAGCTGTTTTTT; CDR3: CASRLDSTGDIFSAGELFF
V: TRBV19; length: 14; size: .; D: TRBD1; J: TRBJ1-2; DNA: TGTGCCAGTAGTCCAGGGGGCTTCGTTTATGGCTACACCTTC; CDR3: CASSPGGFVYGYTF
V: TRBV9; length: 15; size: .; D: TRBD2; J: TRBJ2-5; DNA: TGTGCCAGCAGCGCCGGGGGGGCGATCCGCGAGACCCAGTACTTC; CDR3: CASSAGGAIRETQYF
V: TRBV6-5; length: 15; size: .; D: TRBD2; J: TRBJ2-2; DNA: TGTGCCAGCACCCGGGGGGTGATGAACACCGGGGAGCTGTTTTTT; CDR3: CASTRGVMNTGELFF